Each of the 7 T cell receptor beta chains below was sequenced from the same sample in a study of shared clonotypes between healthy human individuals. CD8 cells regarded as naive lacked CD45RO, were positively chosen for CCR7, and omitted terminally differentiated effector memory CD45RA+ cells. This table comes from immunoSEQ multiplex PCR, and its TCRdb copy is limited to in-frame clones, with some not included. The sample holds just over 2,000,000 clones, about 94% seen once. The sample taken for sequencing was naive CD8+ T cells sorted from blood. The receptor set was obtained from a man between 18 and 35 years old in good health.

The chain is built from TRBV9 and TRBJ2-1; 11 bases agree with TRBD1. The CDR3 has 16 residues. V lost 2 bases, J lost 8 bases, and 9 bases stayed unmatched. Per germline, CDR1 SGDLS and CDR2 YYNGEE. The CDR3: CASSVPGQGVRDEQFF. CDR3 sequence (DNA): TGTGCCAGCAGCGTCCCGGGACAGGGGGTTCGGGATGAGCAGTTCTTC.

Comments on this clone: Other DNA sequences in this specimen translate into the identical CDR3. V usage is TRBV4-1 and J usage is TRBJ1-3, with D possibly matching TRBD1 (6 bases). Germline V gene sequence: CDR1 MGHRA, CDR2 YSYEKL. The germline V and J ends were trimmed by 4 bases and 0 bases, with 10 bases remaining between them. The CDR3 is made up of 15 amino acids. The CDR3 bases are TGCGCCAGCAGCCCGGACAGTACCTCTGGAAACACCATATATTTT. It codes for CASSPDSTSGNTIYF.

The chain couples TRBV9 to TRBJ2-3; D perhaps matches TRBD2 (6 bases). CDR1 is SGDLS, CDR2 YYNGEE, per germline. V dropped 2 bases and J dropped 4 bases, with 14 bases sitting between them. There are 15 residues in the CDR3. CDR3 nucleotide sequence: TGTGCCAGCAGCGTCGCGGGGTTGGGGGCAGATACGCAGTATTTT. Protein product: CASSVAGLGADTQYF. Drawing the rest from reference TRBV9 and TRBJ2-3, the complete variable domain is DSGVTQTPKHLITATGQRVTLRCSPRSGDLSVYWYQQSLDQGLQFLIQYYNGEERAKGNILERFSAQQFPDLHSELNLSSLELGDSALYFCASSVAGLGADTQYFGPGTRLTVL.

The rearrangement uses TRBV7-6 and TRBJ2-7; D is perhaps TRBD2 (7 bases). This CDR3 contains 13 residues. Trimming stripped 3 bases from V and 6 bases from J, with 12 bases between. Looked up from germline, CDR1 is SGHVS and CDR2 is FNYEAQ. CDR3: CASSFGGQGEQYF. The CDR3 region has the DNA TGTGCCAGCAGCTTCGGGGGGCAAGGCGAGCAGTACTTC.

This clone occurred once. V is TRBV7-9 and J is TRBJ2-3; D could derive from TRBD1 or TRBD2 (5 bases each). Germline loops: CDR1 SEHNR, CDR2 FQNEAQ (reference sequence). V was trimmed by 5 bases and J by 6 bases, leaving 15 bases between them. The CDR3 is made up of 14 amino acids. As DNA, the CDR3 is TGTGCCAGCAGCACGGGACCATCGACGGATACGCAGTATTTT. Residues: CASSTGPSTDTQYF.

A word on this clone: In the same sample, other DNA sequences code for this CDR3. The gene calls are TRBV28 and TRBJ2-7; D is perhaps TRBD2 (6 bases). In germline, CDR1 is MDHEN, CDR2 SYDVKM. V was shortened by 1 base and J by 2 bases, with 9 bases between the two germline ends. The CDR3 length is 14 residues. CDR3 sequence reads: CASSLSGGTYEQYF. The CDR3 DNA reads TGTGCCAGCAGTTTATCCGGAGGGACCTACGAGCAGTACTTC.

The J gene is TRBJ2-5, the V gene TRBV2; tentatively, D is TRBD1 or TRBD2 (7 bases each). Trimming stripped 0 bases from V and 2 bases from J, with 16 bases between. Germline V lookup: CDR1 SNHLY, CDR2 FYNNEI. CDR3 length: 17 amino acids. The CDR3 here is CASSEAWAGDSQETQYF. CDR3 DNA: TGTGCCAGCAGTGAAGCCTGGGCGGGGGACAGTCAAGAGACCCAGTACTTC.